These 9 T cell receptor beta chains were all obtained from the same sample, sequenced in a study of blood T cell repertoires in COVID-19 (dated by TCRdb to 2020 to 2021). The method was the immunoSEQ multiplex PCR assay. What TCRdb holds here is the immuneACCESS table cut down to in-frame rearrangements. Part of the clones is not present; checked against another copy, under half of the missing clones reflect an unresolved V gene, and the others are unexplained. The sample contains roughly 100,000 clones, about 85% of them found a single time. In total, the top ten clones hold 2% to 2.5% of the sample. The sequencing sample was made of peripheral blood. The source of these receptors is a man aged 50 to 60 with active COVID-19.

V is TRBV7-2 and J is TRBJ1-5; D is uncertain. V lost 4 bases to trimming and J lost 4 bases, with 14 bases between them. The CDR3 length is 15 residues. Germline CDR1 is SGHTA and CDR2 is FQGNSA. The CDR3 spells CASSSPGVGNQPQHF. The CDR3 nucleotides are TGTGCCAGCAGCTCCCCGGGAGTCGGGAATCAGCCCCAGCATTTT.

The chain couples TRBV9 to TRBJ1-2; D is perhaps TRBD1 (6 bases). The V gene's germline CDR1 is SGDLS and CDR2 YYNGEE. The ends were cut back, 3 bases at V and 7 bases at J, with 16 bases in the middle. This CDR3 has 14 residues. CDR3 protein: CASSAAHRGIGYTF. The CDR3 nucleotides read TGTGCCAGCAGCGCCGCACATAGGGGGATTGGCTACACCTTC.

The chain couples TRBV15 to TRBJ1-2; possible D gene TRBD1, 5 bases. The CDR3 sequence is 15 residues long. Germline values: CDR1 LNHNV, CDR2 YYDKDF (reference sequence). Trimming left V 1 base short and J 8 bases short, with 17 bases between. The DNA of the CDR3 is TGTGCCACCAGCAGAGCCTCCGGGACCGGAGGGGGCTACACCTTC. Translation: CATSRASGTGGGYTF.

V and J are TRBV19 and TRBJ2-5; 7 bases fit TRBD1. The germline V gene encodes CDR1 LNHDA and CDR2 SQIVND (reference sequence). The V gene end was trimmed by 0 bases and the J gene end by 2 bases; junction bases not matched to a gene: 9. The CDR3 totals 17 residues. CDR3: CASSIEGPGGIQETQYF. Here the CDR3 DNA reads TGTGCCAGTAGTATAGAGGGCCCAGGGGGAATACAAGAGACCCAGTACTTC.

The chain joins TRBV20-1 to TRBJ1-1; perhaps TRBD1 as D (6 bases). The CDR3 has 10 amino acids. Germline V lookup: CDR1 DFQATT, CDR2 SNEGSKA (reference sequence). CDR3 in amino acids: CRAGQSEAFF. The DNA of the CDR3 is TGCAGGGCTGGACAGTCTGAAGCTTTCTTT.

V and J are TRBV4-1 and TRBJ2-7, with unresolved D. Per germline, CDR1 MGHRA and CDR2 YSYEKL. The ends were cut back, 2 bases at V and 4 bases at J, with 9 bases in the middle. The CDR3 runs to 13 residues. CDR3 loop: CASSQNLGYEQYF. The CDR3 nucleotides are TGCGCCAGCAGCCAAAACCTAGGATACGAGCAGTACTTC.

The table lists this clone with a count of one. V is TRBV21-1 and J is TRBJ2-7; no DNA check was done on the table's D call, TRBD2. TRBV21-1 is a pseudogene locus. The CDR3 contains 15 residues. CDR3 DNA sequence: TGTGCCAGCAGCAAACAATCGGGACTCCTCTACGAGCAGTACTTC. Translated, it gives CASSKQSGLLYEQYF.

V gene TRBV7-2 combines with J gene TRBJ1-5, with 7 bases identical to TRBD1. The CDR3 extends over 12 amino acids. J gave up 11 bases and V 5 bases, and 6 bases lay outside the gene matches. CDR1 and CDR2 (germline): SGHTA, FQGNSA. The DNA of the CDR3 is TGTGCCAGCAGCAAACCAGGGGGAGCCCAGCATTTT. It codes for CASSKPGGAQHF.

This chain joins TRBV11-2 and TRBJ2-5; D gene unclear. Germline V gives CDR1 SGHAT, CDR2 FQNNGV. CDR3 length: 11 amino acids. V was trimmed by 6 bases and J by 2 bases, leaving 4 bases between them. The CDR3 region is CASRLQETQYF. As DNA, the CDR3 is TGTGCCAGCAGACTTCAAGAGACCCAGTACTTC.